These 20 T cell receptor beta chains came from one sample sequenced in a study of identical twins (dated by TCRdb to 2015 to 2016). The library was produced with 5' RACE. Sequencing was carried out with an Illumina HiSeq 2000. Using fastp trimming at Q25 and MiXCR clonotype assembly, TCRdb reanalyzed the public sequencing data and kept in-frame beta chains. Rows with one shared CDR3 protein collapse into an entry with the most common genes and DNA. This sample has 400,000 or so distinct CDR3 sequences in its table, and 7% to 9.5% of those were observed once. Roughly 9% of the sample lies in the top ten. The sample was naive T cells sorted from blood. In light of the paper, this sample's cell subset or site label describes: cells isolated with a human naive T-cell isolation kit. These receptor sequences come from a woman between 50 and 59 years old in good health.

This chain connects TRBV5-1 to TRBJ2-3; D is possibly TRBD2 (5 bases). This CDR3 has 14 amino acids. V gave up 2 bases and J gave up 4 bases, with 11 bases separating them. CDR1 is SGHRS, CDR2 YFSETQ, per germline. This chain's CDR3 is CASSFRGGADTQYF. The DNA for the CDR3 is TGCGCCAGCAGCTTTCGCGGAGGCGCAGATACGCAGTATTTT.

This clonotype has a handful of counts. The chain has TRBV20-1 and TRBJ2-7, with unresolved D. This CDR3 contains 15 residues. Trimming removed 0 bases from V and 1 base from J, with 13 bases in between. Per germline, CDR1 DFQATT and CDR2 SNEGSKA (reference sequence). DNA for the CDR3: TGCAGTGCTAGAGATAGATGGATAGGATCCTACGAGCAGTACTTC. The encoded protein is CSARDRWIGSYEQYF.

This rearrangement joins TRBV29-1 to TRBJ2-3, with a weak D call TRBD2 (6 bases). The CDR3 totals 13 residues. Per germline, CDR1 SQVTM and CDR2 ANQGSEA. Trimming took 2 bases from V and 1 from J, leaving 7 bases between them. The CDR3 nucleotides are TGCAGCGTTGAATGGAGGGGCACAGATACGCAGTATTTT. Residues: CSVEWRGTDTQYF.

A word on this clonotype: In this CDR3 the conserved last residue, phenylalanine or tryptophan, is missing, so a read error is likely. The J gene is TRBJ1-2, the V gene TRBV12-3 or TRBV12-4; D is possibly TRBD1 (6 bases). The CDR3 is 13 residues long. Trimming left V 6 bases short and J 7 bases short, with 15 bases between. The CDR3 here is CASSAGGVGGYTY. DNA for the CDR3: TGTGCCAGCAGCGCGGGGGGCGTGGGTGGCTACACCTAC.

This chain links TRBV7-2 with TRBJ1-5, with no clear D. Per the germline V gene, CDR1 is SGHTA and CDR2 is FQGNSA. V was clipped by 1 base and J by 0 bases, with 7 bases between them. CDR3 length equals 15 residues. CDR3 DNA sequence: TGTGCCAGCAGCTTAGGGGAGGGTAGCAATCAGCCCCAGCATTTT. Protein: CASSLGEGSNQPQHF.

The V gene is TRBV30, the J gene TRBJ1-4; D not resolved. The V end lost 5 bases, the J end lost 0 bases, and 13 bases lay between the germline ends. Germline values: CDR1 GTSNPN, CDR2 SVGIG (reference sequence). The CDR3 extends over 15 amino acids. The CDR3 is CAWSSLSPTNEKLFF. The CDR3 DNA follows: TGTGCCTGGTCGTCTCTTAGTCCAACTAATGAAAAACTGTTTTTT.

The chain links TRBV2 to TRBJ1-5; TRBD1 matches 7 bases. This CDR3 has 18 residues. J gave up 1 base and V 6 bases, and 15 bases lay outside the gene matches. The V gene's germline CDR1 is SNHLY and CDR2 FYNNEI. The CDR3 DNA follows: TGTGCCAGCAGCCCCGGACCTTTTAAACAGGGGAGCAATCAGCCCCAGCATTTT. It is translated as CASSPGPFKQGSNQPQHF.

J is TRBJ2-5 and V is TRBV29-1; D is possibly TRBD1 or TRBD2 (5 bases each). V lost 6 bases and J 5 bases, leaving 16 bases between the germline ends. CDR3 length equals 13 residues. Germline V gene sequence: CDR1 SQVTM, CDR2 ANQGSEA. This CDR3 reads CSVRPDWGETQYF. The CDR3 region has the DNA TGCAGCGTGAGACCTGACTGGGGGGAGACCCAGTACTTC.

The table lists this clonotype with a few counts. The rearrangement uses TRBV7-9 and TRBJ1-2; D is unresolved. Trimming cost V 1 base and J 10 bases, with 10 bases left between them. This CDR3 has 12 amino acids. From germline, CDR1 is SEHNR and CDR2 FQNEAQ (reference sequence). The CDR3 sequence: CASSLGSEFYTF. The DNA for the CDR3 is TGTGCCAGCAGCTTAGGATCTGAGTTCTACACCTTC.

The sample holds many counts of this clonotype. The chain links TRBV5-1 to TRBJ2-2; 13 nucleotides match TRBD2. The V and J ends lost 4 bases and 2 bases, in that order; junction bases with no gene match: 5. The CDR3 loop spans 17 amino acids. Germline values: CDR1 SGHRS, CDR2 YFSETQ. This chain's CDR3 is CASSGGLAGVNTGELFF. CDR3 nucleotide sequence: TGCGCCAGCAGCGGCGGACTAGCGGGAGTTAACACCGGGGAGCTGTTTTTT.

This chain joins TRBV6-4 and TRBJ2-1; D is unclear. The ends were cut back, 2 bases at V and 3 bases at J, with 5 bases in the middle. CDR1 MRHNA and CDR2 SNTAGT come from the germline V gene. The CDR3 has 13 residues. For the CDR3, the DNA is TGTGCCAGCAGTGACGATGTCTACAATGAGCAGTTCTTC. This gives the protein CASSDDVYNEQFF.

In its sample, this clonotype was seen a few times. V is TRBV12-3 or TRBV12-4 and J is TRBJ2-1, with TRBD2 matching over 8 bases. The ends lost 3 bases at V and 8 bases at J; junction bases unmatched: 9. This CDR3 region has 15 residues. DNA for the CDR3: TGTGCCAGCAGTTTGGCGGGAGGCAGTAACGATGAGCAGTTCTTC. Translated: CASSLAGGSNDEQFF.

The chain joins TRBV20-1 to TRBJ2-1; 7 positions match TRBD1. Trimming cost V 4 bases and J 8 bases; bases outside gene matches: 5. This CDR3 is built from 12 residues. The germline V gene encodes CDR1 DFQATT and CDR2 SNEGSKA (reference sequence). This chain's CDR3 is CSAKQGMDEQFF. The CDR3 bases are TGCAGTGCTAAACAGGGGATGGATGAGCAGTTCTTC.

The rearrangement links TRBV12-3 or TRBV12-4 to TRBJ2-2; the D gene is possibly TRBD2 (6 bases). The CDR3 spans 15 residues. Trimming removed 5 bases at V and 1 base at J, with 11 bases between. CDR3 loop: CASSRYSGNTGELFF. CDR3 nucleotide sequence: TGTGCCAGCAGTCGGTATAGCGGGAACACCGGGGAGCTGTTTTTT.

This sequence joins TRBV4-1 and TRBJ1-1, with 8 bases fitting TRBD1. The CDR3 has 15 amino acids. The trim removed 1 base at V and 1 base at J, leaving 2 bases unmatched. Looked up from germline, CDR1 is MGHRA and CDR2 is YSYEKL. Written as DNA, the CDR3 is TGCGCCAGCAGCCAAGTCGGACAGGGGAACACTGAAGCTTTCTTT. It yields the protein CASSQVGQGNTEAFF.

This chain links TRBV5-1 with TRBJ2-7; the D gene is possibly TRBD2 (5 bases). V lost 0 bases, J lost 3 bases, and 19 bases lay in between. Germline V gene lookup returns CDR1 SGHRS and CDR2 YFSETQ. This CDR3 is 17 amino acids long. The CDR3 sequence is CASSLAAGSAKLYEQYF. DNA for the CDR3: TGCGCCAGCAGCTTGGCCGCGGGCAGTGCTAAGCTCTACGAGCAGTACTTC.

This clonotype was detected many times. This sequence joins TRBV15 and TRBJ2-7; D might be TRBD2 (5 bases). The CDR3 loop spans 14 amino acids. The V end was cut by 1 base, the J end by 3 bases, with 10 bases between. Germline CDR1 is LNHNV and CDR2 is YYDKDF (reference sequence). CDR3 protein: CATSRGLSGYEQYF. The CDR3 nucleotides are TGTGCCACCAGCAGAGGGTTGAGCGGCTACGAGCAGTACTTC.

The V gene is TRBV30, the J gene TRBJ1-2; the D is unclear. V gave up 4 bases and J gave up 4 bases, with 10 bases separating them. The germline gives CDR1 GTSNPN, CDR2 SVGIG (reference sequence). The CDR3 is 12 residues long. The CDR3: CAWTMGGYGYTF. The DNA for the CDR3 is TGTGCCTGGACAATGGGAGGCTATGGCTACACCTTC.

The table lists this clonotype with a few counts. This sequence joins TRBV5-1 and TRBJ2-3, with 11 nucleotides matching TRBD2. Germline-derived CDR1 and CDR2 are SGHRS and YFSETQ. This CDR3 has 15 residues. J was trimmed by 7 bases and V by 2 bases; bases with no gene match: 6. The CDR3 sequence is CASSLELAGAYTQYF. The CDR3 DNA sequence: TGCGCCAGCAGCTTAGAACTAGCGGGAGCATATACGCAGTATTTT.

This chain links TRBV12-3 or TRBV12-4 with TRBJ1-3, with D tentatively TRBD1 (5 bases). V was pared by 2 bases and J by 8 bases, with 16 bases between. The CDR3 has 15 residues. The CDR3 here is CASSLRDHSAYTIYF. For the CDR3, the DNA is TGTGCCAGCAGTTTAAGGGACCACTCGGCTTACACCATATATTTT.